The present TCR beta chain was sequenced within a study of control samples from healthy donors and cancer patients. Germline CDR1 reads SNHLY; CDR2 reads FYNNEI. The J segment lost 0 bases and the V segment lost 6 bases, leaving 5 bases of the junction unmatched. The CDR3 has 15 residues. The data were produced by immunoSEQ multiplex PCR, yet TCRdb's version contains in-frame clones alone and is incomplete. Altogether around 120,000 clones are present, 70% to 90% being singletons, with the ten largest covering roughly 3.2%. The TCR originated in a man aged 40-50 years in good health. The sequencing sample was made of blood. The chain joins TRBV2 to TRBJ1-1, with 9 bases aligning to TRBD1. The CDR3 bases are TGTGCCAGCAGCGGACAGGGGTCGATGAACACTGAAGCTTTCTTT. Its protein product is CASSGQGSMNTEAFF.